Below are 31 T cell receptor beta chains sequenced from a single sample in a study of early T cells in non-severe SARS-CoV-2 infection. TCRdb recomputed calls from the 5' RACE reads with MiXCR, one row per CDR3 protein. The data contain about 110,000 distinct CDR3 sequences, 9% to 13% of them singletons. Sequenced input: whole blood. The receptors originated from an adult who was a healthcare worker with PCR-confirmed SARS-CoV-2 infection or an uninfected control (not recorded which).

A few counts support this clonotype. CDR3 sequence: CASSLSGTGIPNEQFF. The CDR3 DNA reads TGTGCCAGCAGTTTATCGGGGACAGGGATTCCCAATGAGCAGTTCTTC. The V and J genes are TRBV27 and TRBJ2-1, with 9 bases aligning to TRBD1. The junction had 6 bases not matched to a gene; V was cut back by 0 bases and J by 6 bases. The germline V gene has CDR1 MNHEY and CDR2 SMNVEV (reference sequence). The CDR3 is 16 residues long.

This chain links TRBV12-3 or TRBV12-4 with TRBJ2-3; TRBD1 matches 8 bases. With V trimmed by 1 base and J by 3 bases, 6 bases remained unmatched. CDR3 size: 16 residues. CDR3 coding DNA: TGTGCCAGCAGTTTAGAGAGGACAGGGAAGACAGATACGCAGTATTTT. Translating gives CASSLERTGKTDTQYF.

This clonotype was observed a handful of times. The chain links TRBV6-6 to TRBJ1-3; the D gene is possibly TRBD1 (6 bases). Germline CDR1 is MNHNY and CDR2 is SVGAGI (reference sequence). V was pared by 7 bases and J by 0 bases, with 16 bases between. This CDR3 comprises 16 residues. CDR3: CASIVGQPSSGNTIYF. CDR3 DNA: TGTGCCAGCATTGTAGGACAGCCGAGCTCTGGAAACACCATATATTTT.

The chain joins TRBV5-1 to TRBJ1-4; D call uncertain. Germline V lookup: CDR1 SGHRS, CDR2 YFSETQ. V was cut by 0 bases and J by 4 bases, with 10 bases left in between. The CDR3 runs to 15 residues. CDR3 residues: CASSLDARDNEKLFF. CDR3 nucleotide sequence: TGCGCCAGCAGCTTGGATGCTCGGGATAATGAAAAACTGTTTTTT.

This clonotype was picked up a small number of times. The rearrangement joins TRBV7-8 to TRBJ1-5, with 8 nucleotides matching TRBD1. This CDR3 has 14 amino acids. Germline CDR1 and CDR2: SGHVS and FQNEAQ. The V segment lost 4 bases and the J segment 4 bases; nucleotides outside the gene matches: 3. The CDR3 region is CASSSRTGNQPQHF. CDR3 in DNA: TGTGCCAGCAGCTCCCGGACAGGGAATCAGCCCCAGCATTTT.

This clonotype was recorded once. This clone may be a read error of a much larger clone one base away. The chain employs TRBV12-3 or TRBV12-4 and TRBJ2-3; D gene unclear. Trimming took off 2 bases at V and 2 bases at J, with 5 bases between the two ends. CDR3 length equals 13 residues. The DNA of the CDR3 is TGTGCCAGCAGTTTACAGGACACAGATACGCAGTATTTT. This translates into CASSLQDTDTQYF.

This chain uses TRBV29-1 with TRBJ2-1, with 8 bases aligning to TRBD2. The CDR3 covers 16 residues. CDR1 is SQVTM and CDR2 is ANQGSEA in the germline V gene. Trimming at V came to 6 bases and at J to 4 bases, leaving 14 bases not matched to a gene. CDR3 residues: CSVTGPSGSQYNEQFF. The CDR3 DNA follows: TGCAGCGTGACAGGTCCGAGCGGGAGTCAATACAATGAGCAGTTCTTC.

This clonotype was picked up a small number of times. The gene calls are TRBV29-1 and TRBJ1-5, with D perhaps matching TRBD1 (6 bases). CDR1 is SQVTM and CDR2 is ANQGSEA in the germline V gene. CDR3 length: 14 residues. V lost 4 bases and J lost 5, with 15 bases in between. The CDR3 coding sequence is TGCAGCGTTGTCGAAACAGGGAGTTATCAGCCCCAGCATTTT. It translates to CSVVETGSYQPQHF.

At least ten counts were recorded for this clonotype. The rearrangement links TRBV3-1 to TRBJ2-1, with 10 bases aligning to TRBD1. Germline CDR1 reads LGHDT; CDR2 reads YNNKEL (reference sequence). CDR3 length: 14 amino acids. The V and J ends lost 6 bases and 7 bases, in that order; junction bases with no gene match: 6. The CDR3 region has the DNA TGTGCCAGCAGGGGGGACAGGGGTTGGAATGAGCAGTTCTTC. Amino acid sequence: CASRGDRGWNEQFF.

This clonotype appeared a few times. The rearrangement links TRBV4-2 to TRBJ1-1, with no clear D. This CDR3 spans 13 amino acids. CDR1 is LGHNA, CDR2 YNFKEQ, per germline. Trimming cost V 0 bases and J 7 bases, with 9 bases left between them. Here the CDR3 DNA reads TGTGCCAGCAGCCAAGATCTCGGGCTTGAAGCTTTCTTT. The encoded protein is CASSQDLGLEAFF.

This clonotype was detected ten times or more. V and J are TRBV10-3 and TRBJ1-2; D gene ambiguous. Per germline, CDR1 ENHRY and CDR2 SYGVKD. Trimming cost V 3 bases and J 4 bases, with 9 bases left between them. The CDR3 has 13 amino acids. CDR3 loop: CAISDRTPYGYTF. The DNA for the CDR3 is TGTGCCATCAGTGACAGGACTCCCTATGGCTACACCTTC.

This clonotype was counted only a few times. The chain employs TRBV6-1 and TRBJ1-2, with D perhaps matching TRBD1 (6 bases). CDR1 is MNHNS and CDR2 is SASEGT in the germline V gene. The V end was cut by 5 bases, the J end by 8 bases, with 15 bases between. The CDR3 consists of 13 residues. The chain's CDR3 is CASSSTGLGGYTF. CDR3 coding DNA: TGTGCCAGCAGTTCTACAGGGTTAGGCGGCTACACCTTC.

The V call is TRBV2, the J call TRBJ2-1, with a possible D match to TRBD1 (5 bases). The germline gives CDR1 SNHLY, CDR2 FYNNEI. This CDR3 has 14 amino acids. The V and J ends lost 0 bases and 7 bases respectively, with 10 bases between them. DNA for the CDR3: TGTGCCAGCAGTGAAGCGCTTCAGGGTAATGAGCAGTTCTTC. Amino acids: CASSEALQGNEQFF.

The V and J genes are TRBV5-1 and TRBJ2-5; the match to TRBD1 covers 10 bases. The V gene end was trimmed by 7 bases and the J gene end by 6 bases; junction bases not matched to a gene: 12. The CDR3 is 15 amino acids. The V gene's germline CDR1 is SGHRS and CDR2 YFSETQ. The CDR3 coding sequence is TGCGCCAGCGGGGGCCCGACAGGGGGCGGGAAGACCCAGTACTTC. Protein sequence: CASGGPTGGGKTQYF.

This clonotype was counted at least ten times. CDR3 sequence reads: CAWSPGGNQPQHF. The CDR3 bases are TGTGCCTGGAGTCCCGGGGGCAATCAGCCCCAGCATTTT. The genes are TRBV30 and TRBJ1-5, with D hard to call. Germline V CDR1 and CDR2: GTSNPN, SVGIG (reference sequence). V lost 2 bases, J lost 2 bases, and 7 bases lay in between. This CDR3 spans 13 amino acids.

This clonotype came up a few times. In nucleotides, the CDR3 is TGTGCCAGCAGAATAGGTGGCTCTGGAAACACCATATATTTT. Protein product: CASRIGGSGNTIYF. The chain couples TRBV7-2 to TRBJ1-3; D gene uncertain. The CDR3 loop spans 14 amino acids. Germline assignment: CDR1 SGHTA and CDR2 FQGNSA. V was shortened by 6 bases and J by 0 bases, with 9 bases between the two germline ends.

This clonotype was seen many times. This chain uses TRBV7-9 with TRBJ1-1; TRBD1 is a possible D gene (6 bases). Trimming left V 1 base short and J 1 base short, with 16 bases between. Germline V CDR1 and CDR2: SEHNR, FQNEAQ (reference sequence). The CDR3 runs 17 residues. CDR3 loop: CASSLGPGQPSNTEAFF. CDR3 DNA sequence: TGTGCCAGCAGCTTAGGGCCGGGACAACCATCGAACACTGAAGCTTTCTTT.

The CDR3 DNA sequence: TGTGCCAGCAGTGACTGGGGTCCAGGCCAGCCCCAGCATTTT. It encodes CASSDWGPGQPQHF. The rearrangement links TRBV6-1 to TRBJ1-5; D not certain. Per germline, CDR1 MNHNS and CDR2 SASEGT. The CDR3 length is 14 residues. V shed 3 bases and J shed 7 bases, with 13 bases lying between them.

This clonotype has only a few counts. J is TRBJ1-1 and V is TRBV2; the D gene is possibly TRBD1 (5 bases). The CDR3 spans 12 residues. The germline gives CDR1 SNHLY, CDR2 FYNNEI. Trimming cost V 6 bases and J 6 bases, with 11 bases left between them. DNA for the CDR3: TGTGCCAGCAGGAGGGGCGCGGCTGAAGCTTTCTTT. This translates into CASRRGAAEAFF.

In its sample, this clonotype was seen a few times. This chain links TRBV12-3 or TRBV12-4 with TRBJ2-1; D unclear. Trimming stripped 4 bases from V and 7 bases from J, with 5 bases between. The CDR3 is 11 residues long. CDR3 sequence (DNA): TGTGCCAGCAGTTCAGCGAATGAGCAGTTCTTC. Translating gives CASSSANEQFF.

The chain employs TRBV12-3 or TRBV12-4 and TRBJ2-2; possibly TRBD2 for D (6 bases). The CDR3 runs to 17 residues. Trimming shortened V by 0 bases and J by 6 bases, and 17 bases separated the two germline ends. In DNA, the CDR3 is TGTGCCAGCAGTTTAGCGCTTGGCGGGGCCCTTCCCGGGGAGCTGTTTTTT. Its translation is CASSLALGGALPGELFF.

The chain links TRBV29-1 to TRBJ1-2; D is ambiguous. This CDR3 has 11 residues. With 5 bases removed from V and 8 bases from J, the gap between germline ends came to 12 bases. From germline, CDR1 is SQVTM and CDR2 ANQGSEA. In DNA form, the CDR3 reads TGCAGCGTTAACCGTTTAGGCGGCTACACCTTC. Its protein product is CSVNRLGGYTF. The variable domain in full, with the rest retrieved from reference TRBV29-1 and TRBJ1-2, is SAVISQKPSRDICQRGTSLTIQCQVDSQVTMMFWYRQQPGQSLTLIATANQGSEATYESGFVIDKFPISRPNLTFSTLTVSNMSPEDSSIYLCSVNRLGGYTFGSGTRLTVV.

Ten or more counts support this clonotype. This chain connects TRBV28 to TRBJ1-2; 7 nucleotides line up with TRBD1. The J segment lost 4 bases and the V segment lost 4 bases, leaving 6 bases of the junction unmatched. The CDR3 consists of 14 residues. The germline gives CDR1 MDHEN, CDR2 SYDVKM. The chain's CDR3 is CASSSPGQSYGYTF. CDR3 nucleotide sequence: TGTGCCAGCAGTTCACCGGGACAGAGCTATGGCTACACCTTC.

This clonotype has at least ten counts. The V and J genes are TRBV15 and TRBJ1-2, with a tentative D call TRBD1 (5 bases). The V end was cut by 0 bases, the J end by 4 bases, with 12 bases between. Germline values: CDR1 LNHNV, CDR2 YYDKDF (reference sequence). The CDR3 loop spans 15 amino acids. The CDR3 loop is CATSRDIRASYGYTF. The CDR3 DNA reads TGTGCCACCAGCAGAGATATCAGGGCCAGCTATGGCTACACCTTC. The whole variable domain, filled in from reference TRBV15 and TRBJ1-2, reads DAMVIQNPRYQVTQFGKPVTLSCSQTLNHNVMYWYQQKSSQAPKLLFHYYDKDFNNEADTPDNFQSRRPNTSFCFLDIRSPGLGDTAMYLCATSRDIRASYGYTFGSGTRLTVV.

The CDR3 sequence is CASGLSLSYGYTF. CDR3 nucleotide sequence: TGTGCTAGTGGTTTATCTCTATCCTATGGCTACACCTTC. This chain connects TRBV12-5 to TRBJ1-2; D remains unclear. Germline loops: CDR1 LGHNT, CDR2 FRNRAP. This CDR3 has 13 amino acids. V dropped 3 bases and J dropped 4 bases, with 9 bases sitting between them.

This clonotype was seen at least ten times. The genes are TRBV12-3 or TRBV12-4 and TRBJ2-1, with 7 nucleotides matching TRBD1. With 7 bases clipped from V and 2 bases from J, the junction kept 2 bases outside the gene matches. The CDR3 is 13 residues long. The CDR3 spells CASKGQTYNEQFF. The CDR3 region has the DNA TGTGCCAGCAAGGGACAGACCTACAATGAGCAGTTCTTC.

This chain links TRBV13 with TRBJ2-3, with 11 bases matching TRBD2. There are 13 residues in the CDR3. In germline, CDR1 is PRHDT, CDR2 FYEKMQ (reference sequence). Trimming took 3 bases from V and 15 from J; bases not matched to a gene: 8. CDR3 loop: CASSFSSGGPFYF. The CDR3, as DNA: TGTGCCAGCAGCTTCTCTAGCGGGGGGCCCTTTTATTTT.

As to this clonotype: One junction end does not reproduce the germline sequence, and a read error may be involved. The chain links TRBV7-7 to TRBJ2-1, with D unclear. This CDR3 has 14 amino acids. Germline V CDR1 and CDR2: SSHAT, FNYEAQ (reference sequence). The CDR3 region has the DNA TGTGCTAGCAGCCCTAGGGTAGCAGCGAATGAGCAGTTCTTC. The encoded protein is CASSPRVAANEQFF.

This clonotype appeared many times. The V gene is TRBV5-1, the J gene TRBJ2-1; 10 nucleotides align to TRBD1. With V trimmed by 8 bases and J by 4 bases, 6 bases remained unmatched. This CDR3 has 14 residues. Germline V lookup: CDR1 SGHRS, CDR2 YFSETQ. CDR3 sequence: CASTGQGIYNEQFF. In DNA form, the CDR3 reads TGCGCCAGTACGGGACAGGGGATTTACAATGAGCAGTTCTTC.

This clonotype was counted many times. The chain carries TRBV27 and TRBJ2-7; 8 nucleotides line up with TRBD1. Germline loops: CDR1 MNHEY, CDR2 SMNVEV (reference sequence). Losses at the gene ends were 5 bases for V and 2 bases for J; bases not matched to a gene: 8. The CDR3 contains 15 residues. The CDR3 is CASSITGGAPYEQYF. The DNA of the CDR3 is TGTGCCAGCAGTATAACAGGGGGAGCCCCCTACGAGCAGTACTTC.

This clonotype was counted many times. The chain recombines TRBV3-1 with TRBJ2-7; D could derive from TRBD1 or TRBD2 (5 bases each). CDR3 length: 14 amino acids. Germline lookup yields CDR1 LGHDT and CDR2 YNNKEL (reference sequence). V dropped 4 bases and J dropped 2 bases, with 12 bases sitting between them. CDR3 nucleotide sequence: TGTGCCAGCAGCCTCTTGGGGGTGACCTACGAGCAGTACTTC. Encoded protein: CASSLLGVTYEQYF.